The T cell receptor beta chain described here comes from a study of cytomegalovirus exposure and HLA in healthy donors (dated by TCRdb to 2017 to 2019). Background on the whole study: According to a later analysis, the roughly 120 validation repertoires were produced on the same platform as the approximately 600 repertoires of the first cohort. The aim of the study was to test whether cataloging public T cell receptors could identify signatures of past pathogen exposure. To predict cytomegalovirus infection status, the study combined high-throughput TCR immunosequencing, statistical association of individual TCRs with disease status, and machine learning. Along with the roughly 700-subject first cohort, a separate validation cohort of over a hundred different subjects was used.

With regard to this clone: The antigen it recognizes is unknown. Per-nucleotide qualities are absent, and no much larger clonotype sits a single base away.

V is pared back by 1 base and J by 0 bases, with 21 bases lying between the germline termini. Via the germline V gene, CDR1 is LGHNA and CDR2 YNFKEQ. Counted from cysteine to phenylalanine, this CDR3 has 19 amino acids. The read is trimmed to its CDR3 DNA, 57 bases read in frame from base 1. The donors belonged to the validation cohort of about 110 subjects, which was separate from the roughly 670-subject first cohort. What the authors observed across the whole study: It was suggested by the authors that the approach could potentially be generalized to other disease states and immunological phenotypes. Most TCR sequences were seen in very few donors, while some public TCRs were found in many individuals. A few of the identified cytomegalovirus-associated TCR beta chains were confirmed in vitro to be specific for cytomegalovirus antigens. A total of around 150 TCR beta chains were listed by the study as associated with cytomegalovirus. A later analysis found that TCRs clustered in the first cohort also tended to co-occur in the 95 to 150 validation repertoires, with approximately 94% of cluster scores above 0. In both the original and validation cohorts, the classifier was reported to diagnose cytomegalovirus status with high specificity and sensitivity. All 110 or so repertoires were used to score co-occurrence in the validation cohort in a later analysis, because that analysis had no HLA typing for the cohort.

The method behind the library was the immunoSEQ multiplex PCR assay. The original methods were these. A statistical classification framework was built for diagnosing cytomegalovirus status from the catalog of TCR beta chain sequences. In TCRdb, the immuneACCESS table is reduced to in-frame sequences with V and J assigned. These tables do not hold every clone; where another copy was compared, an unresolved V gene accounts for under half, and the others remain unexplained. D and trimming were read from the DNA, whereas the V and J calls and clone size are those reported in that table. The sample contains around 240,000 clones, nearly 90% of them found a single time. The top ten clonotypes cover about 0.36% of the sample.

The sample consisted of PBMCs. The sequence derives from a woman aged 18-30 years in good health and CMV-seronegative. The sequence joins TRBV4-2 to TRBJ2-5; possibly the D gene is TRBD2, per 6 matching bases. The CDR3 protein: CASSQVLAGGELYQETQYF. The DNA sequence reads TGTGCCAGCAGCCAAGTATTGGCGGGCGGGGAATTGTACCAAGAGACCCAGTACTTC.